The rows below give T cell receptor beta chains drawn from one sample of a study of blood T cell repertoires in COVID-19. TCRdb's table, derived via immunoSEQ multiplex PCR, lists solely in-frame clones and lacks some. The sample shows roughly 100,000 clones, about 90% of them seen only once. Sequencing input: peripheral blood. The receptor set was obtained from a human donor with active COVID-19. The donor label of this sample is uncertain. The CDR3 runs from the conserved cysteine through the conserved F or W. A D gene is named only where the DNA matches it firmly. Only some rows state a clone size, as once, few, many or a class for expanded clones.

v_call	clone_size	d_call	j_call	cdr3_aa	cdr3_nt
TRBV28	.	TRBD1	TRBJ2-7	CASRQQGEHHNEQYF	TGTGCCAGCAGACAACAGGGGGAGCACCATAACGAGCAGTACTTC
TRBV3-1/TRBV3-2	.	TRBD1	TRBJ2-2	CASSQDLVRGRIGELFF	TGTGCCAGCAGCCAAGATCTTGTCAGGGGGCGAATCGGGGAGCTGTTTTTT
TRBV6-5	.	.	TRBJ1-1	CASSYKGEISTEAFF	TGTGCCAGCAGTTACAAGGGGGAAATCTCCACTGAAGCTTTCTTT
TRBV3-1/TRBV3-2	.	.	TRBJ2-5	CASSHTTDQETQYF	TGTGCCAGCAGCCATACGACAGATCAAGAGACCCAGTACTTC
TRBV10-3	.	.	TRBJ1-1	CAISDGRNTEAFF	TGTGCCATCAGTGATGGTAGGAACACTGAAGCTTTCTTT
TRBV4-1	once	TRBD1	TRBJ1-5	CASSQVSGTDNQPQHF	TGCGCCAGCAGCCAAGTGTCAGGGACAGACAATCAGCCCCAGCATTTT
TRBV2	.	.	TRBJ1-1	CASSVGGPQNTEAFF	TGTGCCAGCAGTGTGGGAGGGCCCCAGAACACTGAAGCTTTCTTT
TRBV4-1	.	.	TRBJ2-1	CASSQDTAPGQTYNEQFF	TGCGCCAGCAGCCAAGATACTGCACCGGGACAAACCTACAATGAGCAGTTCTTC
TRBV6-1	.	TRBD1	TRBJ1-2	CASSEEGYRGNYGYTF	TGTGCCAGCAGTGAAGAGGGGTACAGGGGTAACTATGGCTACACCTTC
TRBV19	.	TRBD1	TRBJ1-2	CASSISTGQGGSGYTF	TGTGCCAGTAGTATTTCGACGGGACAGGGTGGGTCTGGCTACACCTTC
TRBV7-8	.	TRBD1	TRBJ1-1	CASIQTRTGMNTEAFF	TGTGCCAGCATCCAGACAAGGACAGGGATGAACACTGAAGCTTTCTTT
TRBV6-5	.	TRBD1	TRBJ1-2	CASSRTGALNYGYTF	TGTGCCAGTTCACGGACAGGGGCTCTTAACTATGGCTACACCTTC
TRBV12-5	.	.	TRBJ1-5	CASGTLSGDNQPQHF	TGTGCTAGTGGTACTCTATCAGGGGACAATCAGCCCCAGCATTTT
TRBV12-5	.	.	TRBJ2-3	CASGSGLSSGTDTQYF	TGTGCTAGTGGTTCAGGTTTGTCTAGCGGCACAGATACGCAGTATTTT
TRBV9	.	TRBD1	TRBJ1-2	CASSLGTGVDYGYTF	TGTGCCAGCAGCCTCGGGACAGGGGTGGACTATGGCTACACCTTC
TRBV28	.	.	TRBJ1-4	CASRPPLREELFF	TGTGCCAGCAGGCCACCACTTCGGGAAGAGCTGTTTTTT
TRBV24-1	.	TRBD1	TRBJ1-5	CATSGPIGQGASNVQPQHF	TGTGCCACCAGTGGTCCCATTGGGCAGGGGGCGTCTAACGTTCAGCCCCAGCATTTT
TRBV9	.	.	TRBJ1-5	CASSDGNQPQHF	TGTGCCAGCAGCGACGGGAATCAGCCCCAGCATTTT
TRBV28	.	.	TRBJ1-1	CASSLWGSYTEAFF	TGTGCCAGCAGTTTATGGGGGAGTTACACTGAAGCTTTCTTT
TRBV5-6	.	.	TRBJ1-2	CASSLDTTGYTF	TGTGCCAGCAGCTTGGACACAACTGGCTACACCTTC
TRBV24-1	.	TRBD1	TRBJ2-3	CATSAPGQELTDTQYF	TGTGCCACCAGTGCCCCGGGACAGGAGCTCACAGATACGCAGTATTTT
TRBV2	.	.	TRBJ1-5	CASSDSLQGNQPQHF	TGTGCCAGCAGTGACTCCCTCCAGGGAAATCAGCCCCAGCATTTT
TRBV11-3	.	TRBD1	TRBJ1-1	CASSPGQGGPNTEAFF	TGTGCCAGCAGCCCGGGACAGGGAGGGCCCAACACTGAAGCTTTCTTT
TRBV14	.	.	TRBJ2-7	CATGKSTYEQYF	TGTGCCACCGGGAAGAGCACCTACGAGCAGTACTTC
TRBV5-6	.	TRBD2	TRBJ2-2	CASSPGGTSGGDTGELFF	TGTGCCAGCAGCCCCGGAGGGACTAGCGGGGGGGATACCGGGGAGCTGTTTTTT
TRBV10-3	.	TRBD1	TRBJ1-2	CAISDRGQGAGGYTF	TGTGCCATCAGTGATAGGGGACAGGGGGCAGGCGGCTACACCTTC
TRBV19	.	.	TRBJ1-1	CASSIRVVANTEAFF	TGTGCCAGTAGTATCAGGGTTGTCGCAAACACTGAAGCTTTCTTT
TRBV7-8	.	.	TRBJ1-4	CASSFGRGNEKLFF	TGTGCCAGCAGCTTCGGGAGGGGTAATGAAAAACTGTTTTTT
TRBV6-5	.	.	TRBJ1-5	CASSSRDILSNQPQHF	TGTGCCAGCAGTTCCCGGGACATCCTTAGCAATCAGCCCCAGCATTTT
TRBV18	.	.	TRBJ1-1	CASSPSQGNTEAFF	TGTGCCAGCTCACCATCGCAGGGGAACACTGAAGCTTTCTTT
TRBV5-1	.	.	TRBJ1-1	CASSVGQNTEAFF	TGCGCCAGCAGCGTGGGACAGAACACTGAAGCTTTCTTT
TRBV2	.	.	TRBJ2-5	CASRDFPPRLETQYF	TGTGCCAGCAGGGACTTCCCGCCCCGCTTGGAGACCCAGTACTTC